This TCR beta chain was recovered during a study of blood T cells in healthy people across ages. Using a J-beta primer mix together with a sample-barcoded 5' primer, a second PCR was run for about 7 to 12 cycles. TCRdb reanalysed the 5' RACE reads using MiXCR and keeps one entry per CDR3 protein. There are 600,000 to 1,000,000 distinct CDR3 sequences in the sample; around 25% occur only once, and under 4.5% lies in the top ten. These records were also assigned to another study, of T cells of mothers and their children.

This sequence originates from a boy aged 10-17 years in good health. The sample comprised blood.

Here the CDR3 DNA reads TGTGCCAGCGGGAGATCAACTAATGAAAAACTGTTTTTT. Translation gives CASGRSTNEKLFF. The genes are TRBV27 and TRBJ1-4; no definite D call. V lost 8 bases to trimming and J lost 0 bases, with 7 bases between them. The germline V gene encodes CDR1 MNHEY and CDR2 SMNVEV (reference sequence). The CDR3 sequence is 13 residues long.